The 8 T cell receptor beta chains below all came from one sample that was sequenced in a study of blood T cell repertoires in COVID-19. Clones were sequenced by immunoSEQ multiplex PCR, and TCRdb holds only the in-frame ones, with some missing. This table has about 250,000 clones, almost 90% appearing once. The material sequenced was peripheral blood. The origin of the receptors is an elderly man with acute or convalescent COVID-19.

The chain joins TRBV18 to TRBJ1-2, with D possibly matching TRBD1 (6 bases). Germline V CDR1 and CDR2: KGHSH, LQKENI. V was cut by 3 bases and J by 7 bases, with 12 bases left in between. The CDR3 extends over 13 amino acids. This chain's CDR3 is CASSPDSGLGYTF. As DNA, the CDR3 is TGTGCCAGCTCACCGGACAGTGGGCTTGGCTACACCTTC.

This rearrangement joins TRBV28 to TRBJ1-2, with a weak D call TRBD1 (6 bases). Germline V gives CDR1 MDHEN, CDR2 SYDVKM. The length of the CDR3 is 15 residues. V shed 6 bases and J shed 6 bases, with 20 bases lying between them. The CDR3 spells CASSHPGQLRDGYTF. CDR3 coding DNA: TGTGCCAGCAGCCACCCAGGACAGTTACGCGATGGCTACACCTTC.

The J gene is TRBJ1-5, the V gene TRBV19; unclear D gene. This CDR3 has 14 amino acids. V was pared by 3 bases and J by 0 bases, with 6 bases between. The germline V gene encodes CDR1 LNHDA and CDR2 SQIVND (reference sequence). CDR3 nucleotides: TGTGCCAGTAGTATGTTCGGTAGCAATCAGCCCCAGCATTTT. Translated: CASSMFGSNQPQHF.

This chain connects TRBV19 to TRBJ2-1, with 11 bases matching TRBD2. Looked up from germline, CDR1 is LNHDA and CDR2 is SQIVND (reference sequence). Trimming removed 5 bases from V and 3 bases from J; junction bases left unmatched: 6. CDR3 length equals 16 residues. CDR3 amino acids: CASSLPGTSGYNEQFF. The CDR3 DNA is TGTGCCAGTAGTCTGCCCGGGACTAGCGGCTACAATGAGCAGTTCTTC.

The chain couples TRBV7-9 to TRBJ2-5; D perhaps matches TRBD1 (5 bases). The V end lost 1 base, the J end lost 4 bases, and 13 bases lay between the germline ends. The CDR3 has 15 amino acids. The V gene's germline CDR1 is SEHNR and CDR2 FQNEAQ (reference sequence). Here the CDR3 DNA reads TGTGCCAGCAGCTTAGTTCAGGCAGGGCGAGAGACCCAGTACTTC. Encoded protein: CASSLVQAGRETQYF.

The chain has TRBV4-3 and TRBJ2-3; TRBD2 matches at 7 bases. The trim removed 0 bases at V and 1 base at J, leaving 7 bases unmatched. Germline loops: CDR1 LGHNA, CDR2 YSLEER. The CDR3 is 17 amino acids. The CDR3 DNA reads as TGCGCCAGCAGCCAAGAATGGATAGCGGGCCGCACAGATACGCAGTATTTT. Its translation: CASSQEWIAGRTDTQYF.

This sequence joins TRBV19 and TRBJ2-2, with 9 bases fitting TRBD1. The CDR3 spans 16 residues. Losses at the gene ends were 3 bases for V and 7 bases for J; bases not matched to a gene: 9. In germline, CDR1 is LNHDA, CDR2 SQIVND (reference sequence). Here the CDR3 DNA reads TGTGCCAGTAGTATCGGACAGGGGCGGTCAGACGGGGAGCTGTTTTTT. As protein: CASSIGQGRSDGELFF.

The CDR3 DNA sequence: TGTGCCAGCAGTCGAGCGACAGGGCAGAACTCACCCCTCCACTTT. Its translation is CASSRATGQNSPLHF. This chain connects TRBV6-5 to TRBJ1-6; 7 bases align to TRBD1. V shed 5 bases, J shed 10 bases, and the junction held 11 bases outside the gene matches. Per the germline V gene, CDR1 is MNHEY and CDR2 is SVGAGI. The CDR3 totals 15 residues.